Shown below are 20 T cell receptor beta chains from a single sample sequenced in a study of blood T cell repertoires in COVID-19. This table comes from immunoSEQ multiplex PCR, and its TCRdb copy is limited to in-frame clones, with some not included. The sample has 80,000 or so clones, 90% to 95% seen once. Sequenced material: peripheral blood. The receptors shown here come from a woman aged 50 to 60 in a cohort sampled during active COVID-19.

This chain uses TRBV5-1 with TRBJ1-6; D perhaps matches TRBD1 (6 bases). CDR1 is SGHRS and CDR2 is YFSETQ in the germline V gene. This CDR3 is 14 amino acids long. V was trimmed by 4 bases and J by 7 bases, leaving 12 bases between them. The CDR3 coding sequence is TGCGCCAGCAGCCCCGGGACAAACAATTCACCCCTCCACTTT. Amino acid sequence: CASSPGTNNSPLHF.

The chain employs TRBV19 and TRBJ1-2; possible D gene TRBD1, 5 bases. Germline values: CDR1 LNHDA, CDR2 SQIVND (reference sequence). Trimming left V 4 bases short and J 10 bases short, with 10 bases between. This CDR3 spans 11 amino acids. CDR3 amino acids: CASSSRVDYTF. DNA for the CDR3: TGTGCCAGTAGTAGCAGGGTCGACTACACCTTC.

The CDR3 loop reads CASSLGTGGARQYF. As DNA, the CDR3 is TGTGCCAGCAGCTTGGGGACAGGTGGAGCGAGGCAGTACTTC. The J gene is TRBJ2-7, the V gene TRBV5-6; 7 nucleotides agree with TRBD1. V lost 0 bases and J lost 9; bases outside the gene matches: 9. This CDR3 region has 14 residues. The germline V gene encodes CDR1 SGHDT and CDR2 YYEEEE.

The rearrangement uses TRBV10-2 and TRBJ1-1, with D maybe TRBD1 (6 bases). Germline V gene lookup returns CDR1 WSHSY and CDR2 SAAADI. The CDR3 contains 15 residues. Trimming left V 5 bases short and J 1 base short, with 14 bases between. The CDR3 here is CASSKRTVSNTEAFF. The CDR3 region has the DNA TGCGCCAGCAGTAAACGGACAGTTTCGAACACTGAAGCTTTCTTT.

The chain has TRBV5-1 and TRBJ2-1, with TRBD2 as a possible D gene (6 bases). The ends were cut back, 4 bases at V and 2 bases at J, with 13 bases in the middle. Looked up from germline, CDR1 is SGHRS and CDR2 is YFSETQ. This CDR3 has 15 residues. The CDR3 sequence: CASSLLGGTYNEQFF. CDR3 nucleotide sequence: TGCGCCAGCAGCCTGCTGGGCGGGACCTACAATGAGCAGTTCTTC. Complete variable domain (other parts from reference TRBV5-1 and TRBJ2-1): KAGVTQTPRYLIKTRGQQVTLSCSPISGHRSVSWYQQTPGQGLQFLFEYFSETQRNKGNFPGRFSGRQFSNSRSEMNVSTLELGDSALYLCASSLLGGTYNEQFFGPGTRLTVL.

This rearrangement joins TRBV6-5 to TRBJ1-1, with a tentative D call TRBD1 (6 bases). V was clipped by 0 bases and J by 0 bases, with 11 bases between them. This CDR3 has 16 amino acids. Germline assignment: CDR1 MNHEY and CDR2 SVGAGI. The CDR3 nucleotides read TGTGCCAGCAGTTACTCCGGGGGGCAGCTGAACACTGAAGCTTTCTTT. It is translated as CASSYSGGQLNTEAFF.

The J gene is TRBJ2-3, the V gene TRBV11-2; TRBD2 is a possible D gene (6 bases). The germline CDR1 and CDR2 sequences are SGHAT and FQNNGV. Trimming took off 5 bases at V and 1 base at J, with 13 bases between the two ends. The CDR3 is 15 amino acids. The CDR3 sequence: CASSPSGARTDTQYF. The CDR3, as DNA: TGTGCCAGCAGCCCCTCGGGAGCTCGCACAGATACGCAGTATTTT.

CDR3 sequence reads: CASSSRAGDEQFF. The DNA of the CDR3 is TGTGCCAGCAGCTCCCGGGCGGGAGATGAGCAGTTCTTC. The V call is TRBV11-2, the J call TRBJ2-1; 7 bases fit TRBD2. The CDR3 contains 13 residues. Germline V gene data show CDR1 as SGHAT and CDR2 as FQNNGV. J gave up 8 bases and V 4 bases, and 5 bases lay outside the gene matches.

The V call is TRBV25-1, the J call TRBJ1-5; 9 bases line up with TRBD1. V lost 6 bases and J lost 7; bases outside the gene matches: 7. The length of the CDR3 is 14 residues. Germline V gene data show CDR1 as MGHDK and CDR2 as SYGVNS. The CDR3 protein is CASSTGGLGQPQHF. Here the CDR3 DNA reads TGTGCCAGCAGCACAGGGGGCTTGGGACAGCCCCAGCATTTT.

CDR3 loop: CATSRVSDRGYYEQYF. For the CDR3, the DNA is TGTGCCACCAGCAGAGTGTCGGACAGGGGTTACTACGAGCAGTACTTC. The chain couples TRBV15 to TRBJ2-7; TRBD1 agrees at 9 bases. V trimming: 1 base; J trimming: 3 bases; junction bases outside the gene matches: 7. Germline assignment: CDR1 LNHNV and CDR2 YYDKDF (reference sequence). The CDR3 loop spans 16 amino acids.

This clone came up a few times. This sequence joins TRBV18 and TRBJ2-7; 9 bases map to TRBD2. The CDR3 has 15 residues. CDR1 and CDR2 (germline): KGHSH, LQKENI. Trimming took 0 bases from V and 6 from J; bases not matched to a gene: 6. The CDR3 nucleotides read TGTGCCAGCTCACCACCGTTAGCGGGAGTTCGCGAGCAGTACTTC. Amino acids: CASSPPLAGVREQYF.

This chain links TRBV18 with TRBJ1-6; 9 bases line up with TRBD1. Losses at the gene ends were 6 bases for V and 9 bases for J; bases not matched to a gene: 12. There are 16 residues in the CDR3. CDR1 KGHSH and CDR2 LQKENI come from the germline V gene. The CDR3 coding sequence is TGTGCCAGCTCGGTAGGACAGGGGACGTCGGCTTCACCCCTCCACTTT. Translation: CASSVGQGTSASPLHF.

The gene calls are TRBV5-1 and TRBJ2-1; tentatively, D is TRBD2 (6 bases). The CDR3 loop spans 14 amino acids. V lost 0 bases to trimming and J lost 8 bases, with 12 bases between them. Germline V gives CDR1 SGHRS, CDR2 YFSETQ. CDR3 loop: CASSLGGDGHEQFF. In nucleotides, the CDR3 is TGCGCCAGCAGCTTGGGCGGGGACGGGCATGAGCAGTTCTTC.

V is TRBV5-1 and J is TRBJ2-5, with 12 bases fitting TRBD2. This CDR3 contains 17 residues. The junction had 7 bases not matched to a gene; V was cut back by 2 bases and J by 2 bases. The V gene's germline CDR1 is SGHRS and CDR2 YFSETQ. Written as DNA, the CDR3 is TGCGCCAGCAGCTTAGGTTCCCTAGCGGGGGGGCAAGAGACCCAGTACTTC. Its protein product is CASSLGSLAGGQETQYF.

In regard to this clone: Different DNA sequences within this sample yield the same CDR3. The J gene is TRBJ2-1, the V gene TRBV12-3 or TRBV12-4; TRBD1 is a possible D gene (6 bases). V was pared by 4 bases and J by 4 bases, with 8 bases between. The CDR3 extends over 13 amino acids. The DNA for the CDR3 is TGTGCCAGCAGTTCGGACAGTTACAATGAGCAGTTCTTC. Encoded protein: CASSSDSYNEQFF.

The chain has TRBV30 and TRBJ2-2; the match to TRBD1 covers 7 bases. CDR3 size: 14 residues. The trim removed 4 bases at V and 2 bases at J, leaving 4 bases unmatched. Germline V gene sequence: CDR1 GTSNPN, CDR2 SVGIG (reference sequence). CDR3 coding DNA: TGTGCCTGGACCCCAGGGGGTAACACCGGGGAGCTGTTTTTT. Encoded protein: CAWTPGGNTGELFF.

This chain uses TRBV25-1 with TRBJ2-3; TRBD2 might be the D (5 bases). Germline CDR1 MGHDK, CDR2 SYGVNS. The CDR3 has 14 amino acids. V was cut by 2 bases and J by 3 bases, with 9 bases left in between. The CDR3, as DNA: TGTGCCAGCAGTGAACACCGGGGTACAGATACGCAGTATTTT. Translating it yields CASSEHRGTDTQYF.

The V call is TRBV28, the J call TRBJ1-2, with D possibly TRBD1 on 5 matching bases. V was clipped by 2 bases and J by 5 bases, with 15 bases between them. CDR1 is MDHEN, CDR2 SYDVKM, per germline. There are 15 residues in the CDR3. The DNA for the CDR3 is TGTGCCAGCAGTTTAAGTACCGGGACTGATTATGGCTACACCTTC. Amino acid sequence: CASSLSTGTDYGYTF.

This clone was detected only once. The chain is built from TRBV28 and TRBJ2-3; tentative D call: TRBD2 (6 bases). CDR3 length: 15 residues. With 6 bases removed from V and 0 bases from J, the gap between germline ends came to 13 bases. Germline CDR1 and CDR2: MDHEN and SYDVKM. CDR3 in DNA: TGTGCCAGCAGCCTAGCGTCGGCTAGCACAGATACGCAGTATTTT. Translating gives CASSLASASTDTQYF.

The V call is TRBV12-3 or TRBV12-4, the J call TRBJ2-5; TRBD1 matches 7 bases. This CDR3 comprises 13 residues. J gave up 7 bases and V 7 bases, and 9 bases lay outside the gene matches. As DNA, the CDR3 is TGTGCCAGCAATGACAGGGCCACGGGGACCCAGTACTTC. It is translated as CASNDRATGTQYF.